This entry lists 20 T cell receptor beta chains sequenced from one sample in a study of CD8+ T cells in alopecia areata. Treatment given: oral pan-JAK inhibitor, 5-10 mg twice daily. As the sequencing template, cDNA was produced by extracting RNA and reverse transcribing it. The protocol was immunoSEQ multiplex PCR, while the TCRdb copy is restricted to in-frame clones and leaves out a portion. The sample holds more than 85,000 clones, 50% to 75% seen once. Source: CD8+ T cells sorted from blood, taken at week 4, from a patient treated with tofacitinib. Source of these receptors: a human donor with alopecia areata.

The chain uses TRBV5-1 and TRBJ2-1; D may be TRBD2 (6 bases). The germline V gene encodes CDR1 SGHRS and CDR2 YFSETQ. V was clipped by 4 bases and J by 7 bases, with 15 bases between them. This CDR3 spans 14 amino acids. The CDR3 sequence is CASSNSGKGNEQFF. The DNA of the CDR3 is TGCGCCAGCAGCAATAGCGGAAAGGGGAATGAGCAGTTCTTC.

The rearrangement uses TRBV29-1 and TRBJ2-7, with 13 bases aligning to TRBD2. The CDR3 has 16 residues. V trimming: 6 bases; J trimming: 2 bases; junction bases outside the gene matches: 10. CDR1 and CDR2 (germline): SQVTM, ANQGSEA. The CDR3 is CSVPGLAGLLPYEQYF. Written as DNA, the CDR3 is TGCAGCGTGCCGGGACTAGCGGGACTCCTACCCTACGAGCAGTACTTC.

The chain uses TRBV4-3 and TRBJ2-1; 8 bases map to TRBD2. This CDR3 has 15 residues. Germline loops: CDR1 LGHNA, CDR2 YSLEER. The junction had 2 bases not matched to a gene; V was cut back by 0 bases and J by 4 bases. The CDR3 sequence is CASSQDTGGYNEQFF. In DNA form, the CDR3 reads TGCGCCAGCAGCCAAGATACGGGAGGGTACAATGAGCAGTTCTTC.

V is TRBV7-9 and J is TRBJ1-2, with a possible D match to TRBD1 (6 bases). Trimming stripped 5 bases from V and 6 bases from J, with 13 bases between. Germline CDR1 and CDR2: SEHNR and FQNEAQ (reference sequence). This CDR3 has 13 amino acids. The CDR3 protein is CASSPWGQDGYTF. The DNA for the CDR3 is TGTGCCAGCAGCCCCTGGGGGCAGGATGGCTACACCTTC. Supplemented by reference TRBV7-9 and TRBJ1-2, the full variable domain reads DTGVSQNPRHKITKRGQNVTFRCDPISEHNRLYWYRQTLGQGPEFLTYFQNEAQLEKSRLLSDRFSAERPKGSFSTLEIQRTEQGDSAMYLCASSPWGQDGYTFGSGTRLTVV.

This clone was counted between two and nine times. CDR3 protein: CASSARGVTGTSGSTSTGELFF. The CDR3 DNA reads as TGTGCCAGCAGCGCTAGAGGAGTCACCGGGACTAGCGGGAGTACCTCCACCGGGGAGCTGTTTTTT. This chain connects TRBV9 to TRBJ2-2, with 14 bases matching TRBD2. This CDR3 comprises 22 residues. V was pared by 3 bases and J by 4 bases, with 20 bases of the junction left unmatched. Germline CDR1 and CDR2: SGDLS and YYNGEE. The full variable domain, completed using reference TRBV9 and TRBJ2-2, is DSGVTQTPKHLITATGQRVTLRCSPRSGDLSVYWYQQSLDQGLQFLIQYYNGEERAKGNILERFSAQQFPDLHSELNLSSLELGDSALYFCASSARGVTGTSGSTSTGELFFGEGSRLTVL.

This chain connects TRBV2 to TRBJ2-5; tentatively, D is TRBD2 (6 bases). The CDR3 contains 13 residues. Germline lookup yields CDR1 SNHLY and CDR2 FYNNEI. V lost 6 bases and J lost 5, with 13 bases in between. DNA of the CDR3: TGTGCCAGCAGGCAGCGGGCCCGGGAGACCCAGTACTTC. Encoded protein: CASRQRARETQYF.

The chain links TRBV27 to TRBJ2-7; D perhaps matches TRBD1 (5 bases). V gave up 2 bases and J gave up 2 bases, with 7 bases separating them. This CDR3 region has 13 residues. Germline CDR1 and CDR2: MNHEY and SMNVEV (reference sequence). CDR3 sequence reads: CASSLGAPYEQYF. The DNA for the CDR3 is TGTGCCAGCAGTTTAGGGGCTCCCTACGAGCAGTACTTC.

The gene calls are TRBV4-1 and TRBJ2-7; TRBD1 agrees at 9 bases. The CDR3 loop spans 16 amino acids. V trimming: 3 bases; J trimming: 3 bases; junction bases outside the gene matches: 9. Germline loops: CDR1 MGHRA, CDR2 YSYEKL. The DNA of the CDR3 is TGCGCCAGCAGCCACGGACAGGGGTGGGGTTACTACGAGCAGTACTTC. Residues: CASSHGQGWGYYEQYF.

CDR3 nucleotides: TGTGCCAGCAGCCAAATAAGCGCCGTCTTGAGAGATACGCAGTATTTT. Amino acids: CASSQISAVLRDTQYF. The rearrangement uses TRBV14 and TRBJ2-3; D is ambiguous. V was clipped by 2 bases and J by 5 bases, with 17 bases between them. CDR3 length equals 16 residues. Germline loops: CDR1 SGHDN, CDR2 FVKESK. The entire variable domain, with the rest obtained from reference TRBV14 and TRBJ2-3, is as follows: EAGVTQFPSHSVIEKGQTVTLRCDPISGHDNLYWYRRVMGKEIKFLLHFVKESKQDESGMPNNRFLAERTGGTYSTLKVQPAELEDSGVYFCASSQISAVLRDTQYFGPGTRLTVL.

The rearrangement joins TRBV28 to TRBJ2-2; 11 bases line up with TRBD2. Germline loops: CDR1 MDHEN, CDR2 SYDVKM. V lost 8 bases to trimming and J lost 5 bases; unmatched junction nucleotides: 4. This CDR3 has 14 residues. The CDR3: CASVGLAETGELFF. CDR3 bases: TGTGCCAGCGTGGGACTAGCGGAAACCGGGGAGCTGTTTTTT.

V and J are TRBV25-1 and TRBJ1-2; D uncertain. The CDR3 totals 12 residues. The germline V and J ends were trimmed by 8 bases and 3 bases, with 10 bases remaining between them. Germline V gene lookup returns CDR1 MGHDK and CDR2 SYGVNS. The CDR3 nucleotides are TGTGCCAGCCATGCGGGCTACTATGGCTACACCTTC. This codes for CASHAGYYGYTF.

This clone appeared a single time. This chain connects TRBV11-2 to TRBJ2-2, with TRBD2 matching 8 bases. Germline V gene lookup returns CDR1 SGHAT and CDR2 FQNNGV. The junction had 12 bases not matched to a gene; V was cut back by 4 bases and J by 8 bases. The CDR3 loop spans 16 amino acids. The CDR3 DNA reads as TGTGCCAGCAGCTGGCAAAGACTAGCGTACAGAGGGGAGCTGTTTTTT. Protein sequence: CASSWQRLAYRGELFF. The entire variable domain, with the rest obtained from reference TRBV11-2 and TRBJ2-2, is as follows: EAGVAQSPRYKIIEKRQSVAFWCNPISGHATLYWYQQILGQGPKLLIQFQNNGVVDDSQLPKDRFSAERLKGVDSTLKIQPAKLEDSAVYLCASSWQRLAYRGELFFGEGSRLTVL.

The chain couples TRBV7-6 to TRBJ2-3; D gene ambiguous. The CDR3 contains 13 residues. Germline V gene sequence: CDR1 SGHVS, CDR2 FNYEAQ. The V and J ends lost 0 bases and 3 bases respectively, with 4 bases between them. Here the CDR3 reads CASSLAWTDTQYF. CDR3 nucleotides: TGTGCCAGCAGCTTAGCGTGGACAGATACGCAGTATTTT. The full variable domain, completed using reference TRBV7-6 and TRBJ2-3, is GAGVSQSPRYKVTKRGQDVALRCDPISGHVSLYWYRQALGQGPEFLTYFNYEAQQDKSGLPNDRFSAERPEGSISTLTIQRTEQRDSAMYRCASSLAWTDTQYFGPGTRLTVL.

CDR3 in amino acids: CASSQGQGGTDTQYF. The DNA of the CDR3 is TGCGCCAGCAGCCAGGGACAGGGAGGCACAGATACGCAGTATTTT. This chain joins TRBV4-1 and TRBJ2-3; 9 bases are shared with TRBD1. The V segment lost 3 bases and the J segment 1 base; nucleotides outside the gene matches: 2. The V gene's germline CDR1 is MGHRA and CDR2 YSYEKL. The CDR3 is 15 amino acids.

The rearrangement links TRBV30 to TRBJ2-7, with 7 bases matching TRBD2. The CDR3 is 13 amino acids. The junction had 4 bases not matched to a gene; V was cut back by 3 bases and J by 2 bases. Germline V gene lookup returns CDR1 GTSNPN and CDR2 SVGIG (reference sequence). The CDR3 sequence: CAWRAGSTYEQYF. The CDR3, as DNA: TGTGCCTGGAGAGCGGGGAGCACCTACGAGCAGTACTTC. The full variable domain, completed using reference TRBV30 and TRBJ2-7, is SQTIHQWPATLVQPVGSPLSLECTVEGTSNPNLYWYRQAAGRGLQLLFYSVGIGQISSEVPQNLSASRPQDRQFILSSKKLLLSDSGFYLCAWRAGSTYEQYFGPGTRLTVT.

The V and J genes are TRBV7-9 and TRBJ2-7; 8 bases are a match to TRBD1. Germline CDR1 reads SEHNR; CDR2 reads FQNEAQ (reference sequence). J lost 8 bases, V lost 5 bases, and 11 bases had no gene match. The CDR3 totals 14 residues. The CDR3 is CASSITTGEHKQYF. The DNA of the CDR3 is TGTGCCAGCAGCATCACGACAGGGGAGCACAAGCAGTACTTC.

The rearrangement joins TRBV7-9 to TRBJ1-2, with 8 positions matching TRBD1. Germline trimming cut 5 bases from V and 7 bases from J; bases unmatched to any gene: 15. The CDR3 length is 16 residues. Germline V gene data show CDR1 as SEHNR and CDR2 as FQNEAQ (reference sequence). The CDR3 here is CASSLGPGGAYFGYTF. In nucleotides, the CDR3 is TGTGCCAGCAGCCTAGGGCCAGGGGGCGCGTATTTTGGCTACACCTTC.

The chain carries TRBV5-4 and TRBJ2-1; 11 bases map to TRBD2. Per germline, CDR1 SGHNT and CDR2 YYREEE (reference sequence). The length of the CDR3 is 17 residues. After removal of 4 bases from V and 5 bases from J, the junction contained 11 bases not matched to a gene. CDR3 loop: CASSQRTSGPTDNEQFF. The CDR3 region has the DNA TGTGCCAGCAGCCAACGGACTAGCGGGCCTACGGACAATGAGCAGTTCTTC.

V gene TRBV15 combines with J gene TRBJ2-5, with no clear D. This CDR3 region has 15 residues. The V and J ends lost 0 bases and 0 bases respectively, with 8 bases between them. Germline V gene sequence: CDR1 LNHNV, CDR2 YYDKDF (reference sequence). The CDR3: CATSRDRTHQETQYF. The CDR3 DNA reads as TGTGCCACCAGCAGAGACCGGACGCACCAAGAGACCCAGTACTTC.

The V call is TRBV9, the J call TRBJ2-1, with TRBD2 matching 9 bases. The CDR3 has 15 residues. The germline gives CDR1 SGDLS, CDR2 YYNGEE. The J segment lost 10 bases and the V segment lost 2 bases, leaving 10 bases of the junction unmatched. In DNA, the CDR3 is TGTGCCAGCAGCGTGGCTCTAGCGGGGACAAGGGAGCAGTTCTTC. Translated, it gives CASSVALAGTREQFF. Based on the CDR3 plus reference TRBV9 and TRBJ2-1, the full variable domain is DSGVTQTPKHLITATGQRVTLRCSPRSGDLSVYWYQQSLDQGLQFLIQYYNGEERAKGNILERFSAQQFPDLHSELNLSSLELGDSALYFCASSVALAGTREQFFGPGTRLTVL.